The present T cell receptor (beta chain) was sequenced within a study of blood T cell repertoires in COVID-19. Study details: Nucleic acid was either cDNA or gDNA, and it came from T cells, B-cell-depleted T cells, or PBMCs.

V was pared by 0 bases and J by 10 bases, with 7 bases of the junction left unmatched. Germline CDR1 reads LGHNA; CDR2 reads YSLEER. The CDR3 totals 14 residues. As handled by the study authors: Nucleated cell number was recorded as an estimate derived from reference gene primer amplification. Assay used: immunoSEQ multiplex PCR; TCRdb lists only in-frame clones, some missing. V, J and clone size are those of that table, while D and trimming were read from the DNA. Of around 250,000 clones in the sample, roughly 91% were seen once. In assigning cohorts, the study relied on participant-reported clinical history.

Specimen: PBMCs or T cells enriched from blood (not recorded which). The rearrangement links TRBV4-3 to TRBJ1-1, with TRBD1 matching over 8 bases. The clonotype originates from a woman in her 30s who had recovered from COVID-19. The CDR3 sequence: CASSQETGGSGAFF. The DNA for the CDR3 is TGCGCCAGCAGCCAAGAAACAGGGGGATCTGGAGCTTTCTTT.